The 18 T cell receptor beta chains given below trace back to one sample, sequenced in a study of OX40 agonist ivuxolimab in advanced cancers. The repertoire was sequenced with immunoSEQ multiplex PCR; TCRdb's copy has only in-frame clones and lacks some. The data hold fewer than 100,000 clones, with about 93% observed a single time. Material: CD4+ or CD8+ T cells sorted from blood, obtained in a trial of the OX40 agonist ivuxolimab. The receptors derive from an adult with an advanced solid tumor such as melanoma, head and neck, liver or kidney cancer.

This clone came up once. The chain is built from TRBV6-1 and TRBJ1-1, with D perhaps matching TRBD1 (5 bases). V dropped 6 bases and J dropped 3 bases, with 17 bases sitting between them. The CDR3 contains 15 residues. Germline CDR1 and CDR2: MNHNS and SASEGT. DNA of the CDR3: TGTGCCAGCAGCGCCGGTGAGGGGTGGGACACTGAAGCTTTCTTT. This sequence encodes CASSAGEGWDTEAFF.

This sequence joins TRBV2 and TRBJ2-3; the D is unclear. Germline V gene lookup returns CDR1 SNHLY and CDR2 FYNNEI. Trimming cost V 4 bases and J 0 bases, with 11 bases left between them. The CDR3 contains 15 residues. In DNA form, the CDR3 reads TGTGCCAGCAGTGGGGCCTCAATTAGCACAGATACGCAGTATTTT. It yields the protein CASSGASISTDTQYF.

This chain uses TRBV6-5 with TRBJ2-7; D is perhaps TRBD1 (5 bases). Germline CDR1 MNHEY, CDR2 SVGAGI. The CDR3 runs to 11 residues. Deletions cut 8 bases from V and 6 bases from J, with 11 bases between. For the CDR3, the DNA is TGTGCCAGCGGACAAGATATCGAGCAGTACTTC. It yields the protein CASGQDIEQYF.

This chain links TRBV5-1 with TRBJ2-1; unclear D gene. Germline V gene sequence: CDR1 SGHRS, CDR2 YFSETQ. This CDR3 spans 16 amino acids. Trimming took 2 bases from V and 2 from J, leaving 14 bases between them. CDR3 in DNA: TGCGCCAGCAGCTTTGCTAGTAGGGCCCCCTACAATGAGCAGTTCTTC. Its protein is CASSFASRAPYNEQFF.

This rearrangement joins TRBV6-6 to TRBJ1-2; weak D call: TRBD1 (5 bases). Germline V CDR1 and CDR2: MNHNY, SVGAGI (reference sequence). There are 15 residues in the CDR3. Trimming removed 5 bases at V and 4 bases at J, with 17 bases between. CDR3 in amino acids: CASSPWGLKGYGYTF. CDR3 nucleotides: TGTGCCAGCAGTCCCTGGGGGTTAAAGGGCTATGGCTACACCTTC.

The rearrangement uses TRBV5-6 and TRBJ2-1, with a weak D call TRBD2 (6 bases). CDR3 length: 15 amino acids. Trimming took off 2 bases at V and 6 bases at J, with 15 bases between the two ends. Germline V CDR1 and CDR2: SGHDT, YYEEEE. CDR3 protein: CASSFWGFSGNEQFF. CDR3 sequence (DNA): TGTGCCAGCAGCTTTTGGGGATTTAGCGGCAATGAGCAGTTCTTC. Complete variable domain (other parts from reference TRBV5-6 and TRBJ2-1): DAGVTQSPTHLIKTRGQQVTLRCSPKSGHDTVSWYQQALGQGPQFIFQYYEEEERQRGNFPDRFSGHQFPNYSSELNVNALLLGDSALYLCASSFWGFSGNEQFFGPGTRLTVL.

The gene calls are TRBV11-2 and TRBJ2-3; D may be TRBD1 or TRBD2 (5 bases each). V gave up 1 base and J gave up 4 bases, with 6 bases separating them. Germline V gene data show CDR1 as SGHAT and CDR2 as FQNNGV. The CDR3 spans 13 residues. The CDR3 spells CASSLGDPDTQYF. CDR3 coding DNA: TGTGCCAGCAGCTTAGGGGACCCAGATACGCAGTATTTT.

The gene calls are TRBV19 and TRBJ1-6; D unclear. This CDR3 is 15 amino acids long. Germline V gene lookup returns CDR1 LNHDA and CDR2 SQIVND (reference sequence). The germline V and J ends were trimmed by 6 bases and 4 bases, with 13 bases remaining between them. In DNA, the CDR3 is TGTGCCAGTAGGGCGACGGATTGGTATAATTCACCCCTCCACTTT. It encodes CASRATDWYNSPLHF.

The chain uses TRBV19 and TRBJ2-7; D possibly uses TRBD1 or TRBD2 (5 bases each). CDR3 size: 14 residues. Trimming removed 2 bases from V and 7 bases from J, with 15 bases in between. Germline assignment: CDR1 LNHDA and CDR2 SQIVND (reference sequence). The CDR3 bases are TGTGCCAGTAGTATAACCCCGGCCGGGACGGAGCAGTACTTC. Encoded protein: CASSITPAGTEQYF.

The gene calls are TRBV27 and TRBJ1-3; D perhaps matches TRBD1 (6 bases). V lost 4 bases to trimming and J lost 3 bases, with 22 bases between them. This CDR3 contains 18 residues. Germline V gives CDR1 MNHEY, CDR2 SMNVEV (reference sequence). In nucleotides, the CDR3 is TGTGCCAGCAGTTCGTCGGGCGGGGGGCTAAAGGTTGGAAACACCATATATTTT. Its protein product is CASSSSGGGLKVGNTIYF.

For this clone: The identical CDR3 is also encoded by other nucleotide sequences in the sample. The CDR3 coding sequence is TGCGCCAGCAGCTTGGGAAGTGAGCAGTTCTTC. Its protein product is CASSLGSEQFF. The rearrangement uses TRBV5-1 and TRBJ2-1, with no clear D. Germline loops: CDR1 SGHRS, CDR2 YFSETQ. This CDR3 contains 11 residues. V was shortened by 0 bases and J by 9 bases, with 4 bases between the two germline ends.

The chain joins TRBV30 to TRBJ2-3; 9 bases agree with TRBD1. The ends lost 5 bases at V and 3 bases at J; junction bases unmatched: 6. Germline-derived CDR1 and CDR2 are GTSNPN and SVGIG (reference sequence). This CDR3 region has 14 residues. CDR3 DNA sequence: TGTGCCTGGGGACTTGGGACAGGGACAGATACGCAGTATTTT. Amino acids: CAWGLGTGTDTQYF.

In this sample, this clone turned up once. For the CDR3, the DNA is TGTGCCAGCAGCTCCCTCGAAGGGCCCGGCTATGGCTACACCTTC. This encodes CASSSLEGPGYGYTF. V gene TRBV5-4 combines with J gene TRBJ1-2; D is unresolved. Trimming left V 3 bases short and J 4 bases short, with 16 bases between. CDR1 and CDR2 (germline): SGHNT, YYREEE (reference sequence). The CDR3 has 15 residues.

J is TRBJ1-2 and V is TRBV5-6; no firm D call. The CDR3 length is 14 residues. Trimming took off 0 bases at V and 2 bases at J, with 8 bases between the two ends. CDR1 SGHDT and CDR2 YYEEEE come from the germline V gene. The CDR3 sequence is CASSLGTLNYGYTF. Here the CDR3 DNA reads TGTGCCAGCAGCTTGGGTACCCTGAACTATGGCTACACCTTC.

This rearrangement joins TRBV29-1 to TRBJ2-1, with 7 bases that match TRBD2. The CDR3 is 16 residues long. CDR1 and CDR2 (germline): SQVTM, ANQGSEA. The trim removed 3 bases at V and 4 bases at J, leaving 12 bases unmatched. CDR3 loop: CSVDTVSGDRYNEQFF. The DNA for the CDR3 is TGCAGCGTTGACACAGTCAGCGGGGACCGTTACAATGAGCAGTTCTTC.

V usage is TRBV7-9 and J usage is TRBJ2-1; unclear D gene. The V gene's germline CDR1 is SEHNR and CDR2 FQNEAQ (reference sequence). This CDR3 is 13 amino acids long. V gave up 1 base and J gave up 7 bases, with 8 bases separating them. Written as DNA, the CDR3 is TGTGCCAGCAGCTTAGGGGCTAGGAATGAGCAGTTCTTC. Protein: CASSLGARNEQFF.

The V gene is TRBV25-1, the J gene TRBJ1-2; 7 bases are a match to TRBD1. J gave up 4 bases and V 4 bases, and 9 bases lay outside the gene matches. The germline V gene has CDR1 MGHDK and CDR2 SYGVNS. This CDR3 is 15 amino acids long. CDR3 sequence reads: CASSGLLRDSYGYTF. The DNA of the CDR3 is TGTGCCAGCAGTGGTCTTCTCCGGGACAGCTATGGCTACACCTTC.

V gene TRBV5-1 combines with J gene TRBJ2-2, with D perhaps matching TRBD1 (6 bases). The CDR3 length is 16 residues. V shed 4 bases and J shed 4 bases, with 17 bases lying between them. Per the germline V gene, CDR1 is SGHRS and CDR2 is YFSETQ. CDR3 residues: CASSGLDSVSTGELFF. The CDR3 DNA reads TGCGCCAGCAGCGGCTTGGACAGCGTCTCCACCGGGGAGCTGTTTTTT.